This TCR beta chain was sequenced during a study of identical twins. Study-wide points: Compared with unrelated sharing, twin-shared out-of-frame alpha sequences had more low-probability sequences. Conclusions came from cross-sectional statistical analysis, not from following the same donors. Beta out-of-frame sequences displayed a weaker excess of sharing between twins.

With no exceptions, donors were healthy Caucasians. One entry per CDR3 protein, called by TCRdb with MiXCR from the 5' RACE reads. The data hold some 900,000 distinct CDR3 sequences, with roughly an eighth observed a single time. V was clipped by 1 base and J by 0 bases, with 8 bases between them. The CDR3 is 15 amino acids. Germline assignment: CDR1 SGHVS and CDR2 FNYEAQ. This clonotype was observed a few times. Its target is unknown. The same data also went into a second study, on yellow fever vaccine responses in identical twins.

The chain carries TRBV7-6 and TRBJ2-3, with D hard to call. Sequenced: PBMCs. This TCR was recovered from a woman in her late teens or twenties in good health. The CDR3 bases are TGTGCCAGCAGCTTAGAGTGGGTCAGCACAGATACGCAGTATTTT. Translation gives CASSLEWVSTDTQYF.